These 28 T cell receptor beta chains share one sample of origin, sequenced in a study of cytomegalovirus exposure and HLA in healthy donors. Both 60 Vbeta primers and 13 Jbeta primers went into the PCR. The repertoire was sequenced with immunoSEQ multiplex PCR; TCRdb's copy has only in-frame clones and lacks some. The sample shows roughly 150,000 clones, over 80% of them seen only once. The sample comprised PBMCs. These TCRs come from a boy aged 2 to 9 in good health and CMV-seronegative.

CDR3 protein: CAIQALYGYTF. The CDR3 nucleotides read TGTGCCATACAGGCTCTCTATGGCTACACCTTC. This sequence joins TRBV6-1 and TRBJ1-2; the D gene is possibly TRBD1 (5 bases). Germline-derived CDR1 and CDR2 are MNHNS and SASEGT. CDR3 length: 11 amino acids. The V gene lost 10 bases and the J gene lost 4 bases, with 10 bases spanning the gap.

The V call is TRBV27, the J call TRBJ2-3; 12 nucleotides agree with TRBD2. Unmatched junction bases numbered 7, after V lost 5 bases and J lost 4 bases. Germline V gene sequence: CDR1 MNHEY, CDR2 SMNVEV (reference sequence). The CDR3 is 16 residues long. The CDR3 nucleotides read TGTGCCAGCAGTCCTCCGGGACTAGCGGGCCCAGATACGCAGTATTTT. Translated: CASSPPGLAGPDTQYF.

The V gene is TRBV7-2, the J gene TRBJ1-2; weak D call: TRBD1 (5 bases). The CDR3 consists of 13 residues. Germline CDR1 is SGHTA and CDR2 is FQGNSA. Trimming shortened V by 5 bases and J by 3 bases, and 10 bases separated the two germline ends. The CDR3 reads CASSPRRDYGYTF. The CDR3 DNA sequence: TGTGCCAGCAGCCCGCGCAGGGACTATGGCTACACCTTC.

The V and J genes are TRBV27 and TRBJ1-2, with a tentative D call TRBD1 (6 bases). Germline loops: CDR1 MNHEY, CDR2 SMNVEV (reference sequence). CDR3 length: 14 amino acids. V was clipped by 4 bases and J by 8 bases, with 17 bases between them. The CDR3 DNA reads as TGTGCCAGCAGTTCCAACAACAGGGTTGGGGGCTACACCTTC. It translates to CASSSNNRVGGYTF.

Here the CDR3 DNA reads TGTGCCAGCAGTGAAGCGCGTCGGAGAGCTAACTATGGCTACACCTTC. It translates to CASSEARRRANYGYTF. The chain links TRBV6-1 to TRBJ1-2; D call uncertain. V dropped 0 bases and J dropped 0 bases, with 11 bases sitting between them. Germline values: CDR1 MNHNS, CDR2 SASEGT. This CDR3 has 16 residues.

The table lists this clone with a few counts. The gene calls are TRBV29-1 and TRBJ2-5; 12 nucleotides align to TRBD2. Unmatched junction bases numbered 6, after V lost 5 bases and J lost 2 bases. The CDR3 covers 15 residues. Germline-derived CDR1 and CDR2 are SQVTM and ANQGSEA. CDR3 nucleotides: TGCAGCGTTCCCCGACTAGCGGGGGATCAAGAGACCCAGTACTTC. The encoded protein is CSVPRLAGDQETQYF.

This clone was seen more than once but under ten times. The rearrangement uses TRBV7-2 and TRBJ2-5; 13 nucleotides match TRBD2. The J call is in doubt because the DNA end fits TRBJ2-7 better. CDR3 length equals 13 residues. Germline lookup yields CDR1 SGHTA and CDR2 FQGNSA. CDR3 protein: CASQLAGGDEQYF. CDR3 DNA: TGTGCCAGCCAACTAGCGGGAGGGGACGAGCAGTACTTC.

The sample holds one count of this clone. The CDR3 reads CASSIIRDSNYGYTF. The DNA of the CDR3 is TGTGCCAGTAGTATAATAAGGGACTCTAACTATGGCTACACCTTC. The chain combines TRBV19 with TRBJ1-2, with D tentatively TRBD1 (5 bases). V was clipped by 2 bases and J by 0 bases, with 10 bases between them. The V gene's germline CDR1 is LNHDA and CDR2 SQIVND (reference sequence). CDR3 length: 15 amino acids.

J is TRBJ1-5 and V is TRBV15; D is undetermined. Deletions cut 1 base from V and 0 bases from J, with 16 bases between. The germline gives CDR1 LNHNV, CDR2 YYDKDF (reference sequence). This CDR3 has 18 amino acids. Here the CDR3 reads CATSRGPPLGNSNQPQHF. In DNA, the CDR3 is TGTGCCACCAGCAGAGGCCCTCCCTTGGGCAATAGCAATCAGCCCCAGCATTTT.

The chain carries TRBV5-1 and TRBJ1-2, with D hard to call. Trimming stripped 0 bases from V and 3 bases from J, with 9 bases between. Germline CDR1 SGHRS, CDR2 YFSETQ. The CDR3 contains 14 residues. The CDR3 loop reads CASSLDPGDYGYTF. The CDR3 nucleotides read TGCGCCAGCAGCTTGGACCCCGGGGACTATGGCTACACCTTC.

The chain couples TRBV27 to TRBJ1-1; 9 positions agree with TRBD1. CDR3 length equals 14 residues. The germline CDR1 and CDR2 sequences are MNHEY and SMNVEV (reference sequence). Trimming cost V 4 bases and J 0 bases; bases outside gene matches: 0. The CDR3 is CASSWTGVNTEAFF. DNA for the CDR3: TGTGCCAGCAGTTGGACAGGGGTGAACACTGAAGCTTTCTTT.

The chain combines TRBV13 with TRBJ2-7; D is possibly TRBD1 (6 bases). Trimming removed 4 bases from V and 4 bases from J, with 11 bases in between. The CDR3 sequence is 13 residues long. Germline-derived CDR1 and CDR2 are PRHDT and FYEKMQ (reference sequence). In DNA, the CDR3 is TGTGCCAGCAGCTCCAGGGGCGGTTACGAGCAGTACTTC. This gives the protein CASSSRGGYEQYF.

The chain recombines TRBV11-2 with TRBJ2-2, with 9 bases fitting TRBD2. V gave up 4 bases and J gave up 6 bases; unmatched junction bases: 12. The germline CDR1 and CDR2 sequences are SGHAT and FQNNGV. CDR3 length: 17 amino acids. CDR3 DNA: TGTGCCAGCAGCTATAGTGTGGGTAGCGGGAGTCCCGGGGAGCTGTTTTTT. Translating gives CASSYSVGSGSPGELFF.

This clone is a singleton in its sample. The chain links TRBV9 to TRBJ2-6, with D hard to call. Germline values: CDR1 SGDLS, CDR2 YYNGEE. This CDR3 spans 14 amino acids. V was cut by 3 bases and J by 2 bases, with 6 bases left in between. The DNA of the CDR3 is TGTGCCAGCAGCGGCGTAGCTGGGGCCAACGTCCTGACTTTC. This codes for CASSGVAGANVLTF. The variable domain in full, with the rest retrieved from reference TRBV9 and TRBJ2-6, is DSGVTQTPKHLITATGQRVTLRCSPRSGDLSVYWYQQSLDQGLQFLIQYYNGEERAKGNILERFSAQQFPDLHSELNLSSLELGDSALYFCASSGVAGANVLTFGAGSRLTVL.

The chain employs TRBV30 and TRBJ1-1; D unclear. Trimming left V 2 bases short and J 7 bases short, with 11 bases between. The germline V gene encodes CDR1 GTSNPN and CDR2 SVGIG (reference sequence). CDR3 length: 12 amino acids. CDR3 sequence: CAWSLGSDEAFF. CDR3 coding DNA: TGTGCCTGGAGTCTAGGATCCGATGAAGCTTTCTTT.

The chain carries TRBV9 and TRBJ2-5; 8 bases agree with TRBD1. The germline V gene has CDR1 SGDLS and CDR2 YYNGEE. The length of the CDR3 is 14 residues. V dropped 4 bases and J dropped 5; count of bases not matched to a gene: 7. CDR3 sequence (DNA): TGTGCCAGCAGCCCCCGACAGGGGTTGGAGACCCAGTACTTC. Translation: CASSPRQGLETQYF.

The chain recombines TRBV29-1 with TRBJ2-7; 10 positions agree with TRBD2. This CDR3 has 15 residues. Germline V CDR1 and CDR2: SQVTM, ANQGSEA. V was pared by 1 base and J by 3 bases, with 6 bases of the junction left unmatched. CDR3 protein: CSVEVPRLAGYEQYF. The CDR3 coding sequence is TGCAGCGTTGAAGTACCCCGACTAGCGGGCTACGAGCAGTACTTC.

V usage is TRBV30 and J usage is TRBJ2-2, with a possible D match to TRBD1 (5 bases). V shed 2 bases and J shed 5 bases, with 9 bases lying between them. The CDR3 length is 13 residues. In germline, CDR1 is GTSNPN, CDR2 SVGIG (reference sequence). The CDR3 nucleotides are TGTGCCTGGAGTCGGCAGGGAACCGGGGAGCTGTTTTTT. It encodes CAWSRQGTGELFF.

The V and J genes are TRBV19 and TRBJ2-5, with D uncertain. This CDR3 has 14 residues. V was clipped by 3 bases and J by 4 bases, with 12 bases between them. Germline V gene data show CDR1 as LNHDA and CDR2 as SQIVND (reference sequence). The CDR3 loop reads CASSISPIGETQYF. The CDR3 DNA sequence: TGTGCCAGTAGTATTTCCCCTATCGGAGAGACCCAGTACTTC.

The chain couples TRBV18 to TRBJ2-3; D is perhaps TRBD1 (5 bases). The CDR3 runs 14 residues. Trimming took off 2 bases at V and 5 bases at J, with 11 bases between the two ends. Germline lookup yields CDR1 KGHSH and CDR2 LQKENI. The CDR3 DNA follows: TGTGCCAGCTCACCAATGGCGCAGGGAGATACGCAGTATTTT. Translating it yields CASSPMAQGDTQYF.

This clone appeared a few times. This sequence joins TRBV7-7 and TRBJ2-5, with D unresolved. The CDR3 sequence is 11 residues long. V was shortened by 6 bases and J by 5 bases, with 7 bases between the two germline ends. CDR1 and CDR2 (germline): SSHAT, FNYEAQ (reference sequence). CDR3 loop: CASSPGETQYF. In nucleotides, the CDR3 is TGTGCCAGCAGTCCCGGGGAGACCCAGTACTTC.

The chain combines TRBV7-9 with TRBJ1-3; D gene uncertain. The CDR3 is 18 residues long. Germline V gives CDR1 SEHNR, CDR2 FQNEAQ (reference sequence). V shed 5 bases and J shed 1 base, with 21 bases lying between them. The CDR3 DNA reads TGTGCCAGCAGCCCTTGGGCTATTCCGCAAGCATCTGGAAACACCATATATTTT. Translation: CASSPWAIPQASGNTIYF.

The chain uses TRBV6-1 and TRBJ2-5; 12 bases line up with TRBD2. J was trimmed by 2 bases and V by 6 bases; bases with no gene match: 1. Germline CDR1 MNHNS, CDR2 SASEGT. This CDR3 contains 14 residues. CDR3 bases: TGTGCCAGCAGCCTAGCGGGGGGGCAAGAGACCCAGTACTTC. It specifies CASSLAGGQETQYF.

With regard to this clone: One junction end does not reproduce the germline sequence, and a read error may be involved. V gene TRBV30 combines with J gene TRBJ1-1, with unresolved D. In germline, CDR1 is GTSNPN, CDR2 SVGIG (reference sequence). The CDR3 is made up of 12 amino acids. CDR3 coding DNA: TGTGCCTGGAGACCGGGGAACCCTGAAGCTTTCTTT. Translated: CAWRPGNPEAFF.

The chain combines TRBV6-1 with TRBJ2-7; TRBD1 matches at 7 bases. V gave up 6 bases and J gave up 1 base; unmatched junction bases: 6. Germline lookup yields CDR1 MNHNS and CDR2 SASEGT. The length of the CDR3 is 14 residues. CDR3 sequence (DNA): TGTGCCAGCAGCGAACAGGGACAGTCCTACGAGCAGTACGTC. The encoded protein is CASSEQGQSYEQYV.

This clone was seen a handful of times. The rearrangement joins TRBV7-2 to TRBJ2-1; the D gene is possibly TRBD2 (6 bases). Germline values: CDR1 SGHTA, CDR2 FQGNSA. The V end was cut by 1 base, the J end by 7 bases, with 14 bases between. The CDR3 runs 15 residues. CDR3 amino acids: CASSLEATRGNEQFF. CDR3 DNA: TGTGCCAGCAGCTTAGAGGCTACCCGGGGGAATGAGCAGTTCTTC.

The chain employs TRBV21-1 and TRBJ1-4; the table names TRBD1, a call not compared with the DNA. TRBV21-1 is marked as a pseudogene. This CDR3 spans 16 amino acids. The CDR3, as DNA: TGTGCCAGCAGCAAAGCGCAGGGGGGCGCGTATGAAAAACTGTTTTTT. Encoded protein: CASSKAQGGAYEKLFF.

This chain links TRBV7-2 with TRBJ2-7; D is perhaps TRBD2 (6 bases). CDR1 is SGHTA and CDR2 is FQGNSA in the germline V gene. This CDR3 region has 16 residues. Trimming pared 0 bases from V and 4 bases from J, leaving 16 bases between. The CDR3 bases are TGTGCCAGCAGCTTAGCGCAGAGGGAAGCGGGTTACGAGCAGTACTTC. Residues: CASSLAQREAGYEQYF.